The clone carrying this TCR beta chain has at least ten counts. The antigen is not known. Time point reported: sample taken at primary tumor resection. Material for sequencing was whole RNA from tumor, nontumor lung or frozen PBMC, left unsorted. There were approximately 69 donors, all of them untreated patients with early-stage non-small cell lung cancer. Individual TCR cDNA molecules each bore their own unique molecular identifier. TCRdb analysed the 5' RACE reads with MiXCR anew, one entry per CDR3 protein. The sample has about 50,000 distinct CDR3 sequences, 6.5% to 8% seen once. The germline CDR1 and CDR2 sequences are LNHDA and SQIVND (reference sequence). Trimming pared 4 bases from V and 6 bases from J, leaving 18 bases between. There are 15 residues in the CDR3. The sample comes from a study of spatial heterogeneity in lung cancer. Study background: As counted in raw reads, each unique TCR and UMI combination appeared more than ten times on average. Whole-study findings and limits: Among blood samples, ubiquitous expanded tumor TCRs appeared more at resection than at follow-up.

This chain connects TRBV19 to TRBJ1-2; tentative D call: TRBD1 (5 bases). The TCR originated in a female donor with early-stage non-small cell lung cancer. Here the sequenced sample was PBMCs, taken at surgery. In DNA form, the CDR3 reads TGTGCCAGTAGTACTCGGACATCCCCGGTCGATGGCTACACCTTC. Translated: CASSTRTSPVDGYTF.